Below, 4 T cell receptor beta chains from the same sample are listed, as sequenced in a study of blood T cells in healthy people across ages. For the second PCR, which ran for 7 to 11 cycles, a sample-barcoded 5' primer and a J-beta primer mix were used. TCRdb called the 5' RACE reads again in MiXCR, with one record for every CDR3 protein. The sample has about 1.4 million distinct CDR3 sequences, 55% to 75% seen once. Specimen: blood. The receptors here all came from a man younger than 30 in good health.

The chain carries TRBV30 and TRBJ2-3; weak D call: TRBD1 (6 bases). CDR1 is GTSNPN and CDR2 is SVGIG in the germline V gene (reference sequence). The CDR3 has 12 residues. The V gene lost 7 bases and the J gene lost 3 bases, with 11 bases spanning the gap. The CDR3 DNA reads TGTGCCTTCAGGGGTATTACAGATACGCAGTATTTT. Translated, it gives CAFRGITDTQYF.

This clonotype came up once. The chain is built from TRBV11-2 and TRBJ2-5; no firm D call. Looked up from germline, CDR1 is SGHAT and CDR2 is FQNNGV. The CDR3 loop spans 18 amino acids. The germline V and J ends were trimmed by 0 bases and 5 bases, with 22 bases remaining between them. CDR3 sequence: CASSLDWAPARILETQYF. For the CDR3, the DNA is TGTGCCAGCAGCTTAGATTGGGCCCCGGCCAGGATTTTGGAGACCCAGTACTTC.

A remark on this clonotype: A read error may produce the germline difference seen at one junction end. The gene calls are TRBV4-2 and TRBJ2-3, with 7 bases that match TRBD1. Germline lookup yields CDR1 LGHNA and CDR2 YNFKEQ. The CDR3 has 17 amino acids. Here the CDR3 reads CASSQDPGTDPTDRQYF. CDR3 in DNA: TGTGCCAGCAGCCAAGATCCCGGGACAGACCCCACAGATAGGCAGTATTTT.

This rearrangement joins TRBV7-9 to TRBJ2-3; D is uncertain. V shed 1 base and J shed 10 bases, with 9 bases lying between them. The CDR3 is 12 residues long. The V gene's germline CDR1 is SEHNR and CDR2 FQNEAQ (reference sequence). The CDR3 DNA reads as TGTGCCAGCAGCTTAGAGCGTCACGCGCAGTATTTT. Translated: CASSLERHAQYF. The variable domain in full, with the rest retrieved from reference TRBV7-9 and TRBJ2-3, is DTGVSQNPRHKITKRGQNVTFRCDPISEHNRLYWYRQTLGQGPEFLTYFQNEAQLEKSRLLSDRFSAERPKGSFSTLEIQRTEQGDSAMYLCASSLERHAQYFGPGTRLTVL.